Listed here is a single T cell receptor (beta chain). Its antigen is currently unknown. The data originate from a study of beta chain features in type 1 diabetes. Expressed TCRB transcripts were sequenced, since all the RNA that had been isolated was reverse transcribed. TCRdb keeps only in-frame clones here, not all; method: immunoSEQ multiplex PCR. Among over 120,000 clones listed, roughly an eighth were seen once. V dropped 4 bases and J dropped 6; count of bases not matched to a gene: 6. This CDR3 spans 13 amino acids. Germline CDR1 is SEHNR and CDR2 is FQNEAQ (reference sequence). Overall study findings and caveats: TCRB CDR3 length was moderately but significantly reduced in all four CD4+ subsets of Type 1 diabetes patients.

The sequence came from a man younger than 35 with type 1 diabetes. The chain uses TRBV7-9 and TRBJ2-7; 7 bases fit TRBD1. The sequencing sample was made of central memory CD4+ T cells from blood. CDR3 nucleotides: TGTGCCAGCAGCTCGGGGACAGTTCCCGAGCAGTACTTC. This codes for CASSSGTVPEQYF.